Presented here are 8 T cell receptor beta chains from one specimen sequenced in a study of T cells expressing NK-cell markers. TCRdb reprocessed the 5' RACE reads, keeping one entry per CDR3 protein, no DNA. This table lists some 110,000 distinct CDR3 sequences. Material: blood T cells: a sorted CD56 or NKG2C T cell subset, CD4+ or CD8+ T cells, or bulk PBMC T cells (not recorded which). The source is a woman between 18 and 70 years old in good health.

The chain combines TRBV9 with TRBJ1-2; the TCRdb D gene call, TRBD1, has no DNA to confirm it. The germline gives CDR1 SGDLS, CDR2 YYNGEE. The CDR3 is 15 amino acids. CDR3 amino acids: CASSDGDRGLHGYTF.

The chain recombines TRBV5-5 with TRBJ2-7. CDR3 length: 12 amino acids. From germline, CDR1 is SGHKS and CDR2 YYEKEE (reference sequence). The CDR3 is CASSGTNYEQYF.

The chain couples TRBV27 to TRBJ2-7; as DNA is missing, the TRBD2 call by TCRdb cannot be tested. The CDR3 spans 15 residues. CDR1 MNHEY and CDR2 SMNVEV come from the germline V gene (reference sequence). Here the CDR3 reads CASSSLPPYTYEQYF.

V gene TRBV24-1 combines with J gene TRBJ2-1; the D call of TRBD2 rests on TCRdb alone, since no DNA is present to check it. This CDR3 spans 16 amino acids. The germline V gene encodes CDR1 KGHDR and CDR2 SFDVKD. This chain's CDR3 is CATSGGEAGAYNEQFF.

The chain recombines TRBV3-1 with TRBJ2-1; TCRdb returns TRBD2, unconfirmable since there is no DNA. This CDR3 region has 15 residues. Germline CDR1 LGHDT, CDR2 YNNKEL (reference sequence). CDR3 in amino acids: CASRSSGVTYNEQFF.

The gene calls are TRBV29-1 and TRBJ1-1; as DNA is missing, the TRBD1 call by TCRdb cannot be tested. The length of the CDR3 is 12 residues. Germline V gives CDR1 SQVTM, CDR2 ANQGSEA. CDR3 residues: CSFTGVNTEAFF.

This chain uses TRBV7-9 with TRBJ2-5. CDR3 size: 12 residues. Germline CDR1 is SEHNR and CDR2 is FQNEAQ (reference sequence). CDR3: CASSFDPETQYF.

The chain joins TRBV5-4 to TRBJ2-1; the TRBD1 assignment by TCRdb is unverifiable without DNA. Germline V gene sequence: CDR1 SGHNT, CDR2 YYREEE (reference sequence). CDR3 length equals 19 residues. CDR3 loop: CASSLGFTGGLSSYNEQFF.